A few counts support the clone carrying this TCR beta chain. Antigen: not known. The sample comes from a study of T-cell memory formation after mild COVID-19. Study context: There were largely donor-specific TCR clusters.

Regarding the study as a whole: Mainly in CM and EM were contracting CD4+ clones; CD8+ were in EMRA. From day 15 to 85, contracting clones were balanced between CD4 and CD8, whereas later expanders leaned toward CD4+. Nothing showed for sure that second-wave clones peaking on day 37 were SARS-CoV-2 specific.

CDR1 is MGHRA and CDR2 is YSYEKL in the germline V gene. V lost 1 base, J lost 2 bases, and 12 bases lay in between. The length of the CDR3 is 15 residues. TCRdb recomputed calls from the 5' RACE reads with MiXCR, one row per CDR3 protein. Of around 150,000 distinct CDR3 sequences listed, about 14% are singletons. The receptor's source is an adult woman who had mild COVID-19 (a few samples of this study predate the infection). Cell type and time point are not known. Sequencing was carried out using PBMCs or a T cell subset sorted from them (not recorded which). The V gene is TRBV4-1, the J gene TRBJ2-7, with D possibly being TRBD1 (5 bases). CDR3 residues: CASSQGPRDTYEQYF. Written as DNA, the CDR3 is TGCGCCAGCAGCCAAGGCCCCAGGGATACCTACGAGCAGTACTTC.